This entry lists 21 T cell receptor beta chains sequenced from one sample in a study of cytomegalovirus exposure and HLA in healthy donors. Sequencing used immunoSEQ multiplex PCR; TCRdb keeps in-frame clones, though not all of them. Of 100,000 to 150,000 clones in the sample, about nine tenths were seen once. The sequenced material came from PBMCs. Source of these receptors: a woman aged 18 to 35 in good health and CMV-seronegative.

This chain uses TRBV29-1 with TRBJ1-4, with D perhaps matching TRBD1 (6 bases). CDR3 length equals 13 residues. The germline gives CDR1 SQVTM, CDR2 ANQGSEA. V lost 4 bases, J lost 6 bases, and 12 bases lay in between. The CDR3 spells CSVVNRDDEKLFF. CDR3 bases: TGCAGCGTTGTCAACAGGGATGATGAAAAACTGTTTTTT.

The chain has TRBV4-1 and TRBJ2-2; 14 bases are shared with TRBD2. J gave up 5 bases and V 2 bases, and 4 bases lay outside the gene matches. The CDR3 length is 17 residues. Germline V lookup: CDR1 MGHRA, CDR2 YSYEKL. In DNA form, the CDR3 reads TGCGCCAGCAGCCAACCTGGGACTAGCGGGAGTACCGGGGAGCTGTTTTTT. Protein product: CASSQPGTSGSTGELFF.

This clone was seen a handful of times. V usage is TRBV11-2 and J usage is TRBJ2-5; 12 bases map to TRBD2. Germline loops: CDR1 SGHAT, CDR2 FQNNGV. V lost 4 bases to trimming and J lost 1 base; unmatched junction nucleotides: 1. This CDR3 spans 15 amino acids. CDR3 sequence (DNA): TGTGCCAGCAGCTGGGGACTAGCGGGCCAAGAGACCCAGTACTTC. The encoded protein is CASSWGLAGQETQYF. Full variable domain (rest looked up from reference TRBV11-2 and TRBJ2-5): EAGVAQSPRYKIIEKRQSVAFWCNPISGHATLYWYQQILGQGPKLLIQFQNNGVVDDSQLPKDRFSAERLKGVDSTLKIQPAKLEDSAVYLCASSWGLAGQETQYFGPGTRLLVL.

This chain joins TRBV27 and TRBJ1-1, with D tentatively TRBD1 (5 bases). Deletions cut 3 bases from V and 2 bases from J, with 13 bases between. Looked up from germline, CDR1 is MNHEY and CDR2 is SMNVEV (reference sequence). The CDR3 loop spans 15 amino acids. This CDR3 is CASSLASTVNTEAFF. The CDR3 DNA is TGTGCCAGCAGTTTGGCTTCGACAGTAAACACTGAAGCTTTCTTT.

The rearrangement links TRBV6-6 to TRBJ2-6; no reliable D call. The V gene's germline CDR1 is MNHNY and CDR2 SVGAGI (reference sequence). This CDR3 region has 15 residues. With 5 bases removed from V and 2 bases from J, the gap between germline ends came to 10 bases. The CDR3 nucleotides read TGTGCCAGCAGTGGCAGAGGTGCTGGGGCCAACGTCCTGACTTTC. Translation: CASSGRGAGANVLTF.

The chain carries TRBV7-8 and TRBJ2-1; TRBD2 is a possible D gene (6 bases). The CDR3 loop spans 15 amino acids. The germline V and J ends were trimmed by 3 bases and 0 bases, with 9 bases remaining between them. Germline V CDR1 and CDR2: SGHVS, FQNEAQ. CDR3 bases: TGTGCCAGCAGCTTTTGGAGGGGCTCCTACAATGAGCAGTTCTTC. It yields the protein CASSFWRGSYNEQFF. Combining the CDR3 with reference TRBV7-8 and TRBJ2-1 gives the whole variable domain GAGVSQSPRYKVAKRGQDVALRCDPISGHVSLFWYQQALGQGPEFLTYFQNEAQLDKSGLPSDRFFAERPEGSVSTLKIQRTQQEDSAVYLCASSFWRGSYNEQFFGPGTRLTVL.

The chain uses TRBV29-1 and TRBJ2-7; 9 nucleotides agree with TRBD1. After removal of 6 bases from V and 6 bases from J, the junction contained 9 bases not matched to a gene. Germline lookup yields CDR1 SQVTM and CDR2 ANQGSEA. The CDR3 contains 13 residues. The CDR3 loop reads CSVPGQGLGEQYF. The CDR3 DNA sequence: TGCAGCGTCCCGGGACAGGGATTGGGCGAGCAGTACTTC.

This chain joins TRBV7-2 and TRBJ2-1; D is perhaps TRBD1 (6 bases). Germline loops: CDR1 SGHTA, CDR2 FQGNSA. There are 16 residues in the CDR3. V was clipped by 5 bases and J by 1 base, with 15 bases between them. CDR3 coding DNA: TGTGCCAGCAGCCTGGGTGGGGGCCGGTCCTACAATGAGCAGTTCTTC. This gives the protein CASSLGGGRSYNEQFF.

The J gene is TRBJ1-1, the V gene TRBV30; TRBD1 might be the D (5 bases). With 2 bases removed from V and 0 bases from J, the gap between germline ends came to 10 bases. This CDR3 is 14 amino acids long. Germline V gene lookup returns CDR1 GTSNPN and CDR2 SVGIG (reference sequence). The CDR3 nucleotides read TGTGCCTGGAGTCCGGGACTTATGAACACTGAAGCTTTCTTT. Translation: CAWSPGLMNTEAFF.

The rearrangement links TRBV15 to TRBJ2-1, with D unclear. CDR1 and CDR2 from the germline V gene are LNHNV and YYDKDF (reference sequence). Trimming removed 4 bases from V and 2 bases from J, with 15 bases in between. The CDR3 covers 16 residues. CDR3 residues: CATSKSARMTYNEQFF. Here the CDR3 DNA reads TGTGCCACCAGCAAGTCTGCGCGGATGACCTACAATGAGCAGTTCTTC.

The rearrangement links TRBV11-2 to TRBJ2-3; D possibly corresponds to TRBD2 (5 bases). Trimming shortened V by 6 bases and J by 4 bases, and 8 bases separated the two germline ends. The V gene's germline CDR1 is SGHAT and CDR2 FQNNGV. The CDR3 covers 12 residues. The CDR3 region is CASSLRADTQYF. DNA of the CDR3: TGTGCCAGCAGTTTGCGGGCAGATACGCAGTATTTT.

This clone was recorded only once. The J gene is TRBJ2-1, the V gene TRBV5-1; 7 bases agree with TRBD2. Per the germline V gene, CDR1 is SGHRS and CDR2 is YFSETQ. V lost 4 bases, J lost 9 bases, and 13 bases stayed unmatched. The CDR3 spans 15 residues. CDR3 nucleotides: TGCGCCAGCAGCAAAGCGGGACTCCCGGGTGGTGAGCAGTTCTTC. Its translation is CASSKAGLPGGEQFF.

The V gene is TRBV28, the J gene TRBJ2-1; 7 positions agree with TRBD2. Germline CDR1 MDHEN, CDR2 SYDVKM. The CDR3 loop spans 14 amino acids. V gave up 3 bases and J gave up 5 bases; unmatched junction bases: 4. DNA of the CDR3: TGTGCCAGCAGTTTCCAGCGGGATAACAATGAGCAGTTCTTC. Its protein is CASSFQRDNNEQFF.

The chain combines TRBV5-1 with TRBJ2-5; no clear D. The V end lost 0 bases, the J end lost 7 bases, and 10 bases lay between the germline ends. The CDR3 sequence is 13 residues long. Per the germline V gene, CDR1 is SGHRS and CDR2 is YFSETQ. The CDR3 protein is CASSLEVAGTQYF. DNA for the CDR3: TGCGCCAGCAGCTTGGAGGTAGCCGGGACCCAGTACTTC.

The rearrangement joins TRBV6-4 to TRBJ2-1, with TRBD2 matching 10 bases. With 2 bases clipped from V and 7 bases from J, the junction kept 5 bases outside the gene matches. The CDR3 runs to 15 residues. From germline, CDR1 is MRHNA and CDR2 SNTAGT. In DNA form, the CDR3 reads TGTGCCAGCAGTGACGAAGCGGGAGGGGATAATGAGCAGTTCTTC. Translated, it gives CASSDEAGGDNEQFF.

The chain links TRBV11-2 to TRBJ2-7, with 15 bases that match TRBD2. V was clipped by 5 bases and J by 6 bases; unmatched bases: 8. The CDR3 loop spans 16 amino acids. Germline-derived CDR1 and CDR2 are SGHAT and FQNNGV. For the CDR3, the DNA is TGTGCCAGCAGCCAAGCGGGACTAGCGGGAGGTATCGAGCAGTACTTC. It specifies CASSQAGLAGGIEQYF.

This chain connects TRBV5-6 to TRBJ2-7; TRBD2 agrees at 7 bases. This CDR3 has 15 residues. The J segment lost 0 bases and the V segment lost 4 bases, leaving 7 bases of the junction unmatched. Germline V gene lookup returns CDR1 SGHDT and CDR2 YYEEEE. CDR3 protein: CASSGGGLSSYEQYF. CDR3 DNA sequence: TGTGCCAGCAGCGGCGGGGGACTCAGCTCCTACGAGCAGTACTTC.

The gene calls are TRBV11-3 and TRBJ1-2; 11 bases match TRBD1. The CDR3 consists of 15 residues. After removal of 5 bases from V and 5 bases from J, the junction contained 7 bases not matched to a gene. CDR1 is SGHNT, CDR2 YENEEA, per germline. In DNA, the CDR3 is TGTGCCAGCAGCGTCGGACAGGGGGCAGATTATGGCTACACCTTC. It encodes CASSVGQGADYGYTF. The variable domain in full, completed from reference TRBV11-3 and TRBJ1-2, reads EAGVVQSPRYKIIEKKQPVAFWCNPISGHNTLYWYLQNLGQGPELLIRYENEEAVDDSQLPKDRFSAERLKGVDSTLKIQPAELGDSAVYLCASSVGQGADYGYTFGSGTRLTVV.

This sequence joins TRBV7-2 and TRBJ2-7, with D possibly being TRBD2 (6 bases). Germline loops: CDR1 SGHTA, CDR2 FQGNSA. V lost 3 bases to trimming and J lost 4 bases, with 22 bases between them. CDR3 length: 17 residues. The CDR3 here is CASSFTGTPEALYEQYF. The CDR3 nucleotides read TGTGCCAGCAGCTTTACCGGGACTCCCGAGGCGTTGTACGAGCAGTACTTC.

The V gene is TRBV27, the J gene TRBJ2-3, with D uncertain. Germline CDR1 MNHEY, CDR2 SMNVEV (reference sequence). V lost 1 base and J lost 3, with 17 bases in between. The CDR3 sequence is 17 residues long. CDR3 bases: TGTGCCAGCAGTTTATTAAGACTCCCTCAGACGACAGATACGCAGTATTTT. The encoded protein is CASSLLRLPQTTDTQYF.

In its sample, this clone was seen a few times. The chain uses TRBV28 and TRBJ2-1, with 8 bases that match TRBD2. This CDR3 has 15 residues. V was clipped by 6 bases and J by 5 bases; unmatched bases: 9. CDR1 and CDR2 from the germline V gene are MDHEN and SYDVKM. In nucleotides, the CDR3 is TGTGCCAGCAGCCTAATAGCGGGAACTAACAATGAGCAGTTCTTC. Its translation: CASSLIAGTNNEQFF.